This TCR beta chain was sequenced during a study of shared clonotypes between healthy human individuals. General study results and limits: The small donor group covered limited genetic and exposure diversity.

Study donors comprised healthy, HIV-negative adults devoid of recent acute infection or vaccination. Genomic DNA from unsorted samples was obtained from 70 million to 95 million PBMCs (per sample). The germline V gene has CDR1 MDHEN and CDR2 SYDVKM. The CDR3 loop spans 14 amino acids. Trimming removed 4 bases from V and 0 bases from J, with 10 bases in between. The protocol was immunoSEQ multiplex PCR, while the TCRdb copy is restricted to in-frame clones and leaves out a portion. The sample comprises about 470,000 clones, 70% to 80% of which are singletons, and around 14% rests with the top ten. This clone has just one count. What it recognizes is unknown.

Sequenced material: PBMCs. The chain employs TRBV28 and TRBJ2-7; D gene ambiguous. The receptor's source is a woman aged 40 to 50 in good health. Some clones in this sample may be carry-over from other donors' samples. The CDR3 DNA sequence: TGTGCCAGCAGTTACATTCAAAACTCCTACGAGCAGTACTTC. Amino acids: CASSYIQNSYEQYF.